The following is a T cell receptor beta chain sequence with its context. Its target is not known. The data were taken from a study of chemoradiotherapy in HPV16-positive cancers. Study findings and constraints: HPV-responsive T-cell expansion during chemoradiotherapy was linked to improved recurrence-free survival in HPV16-positive patients.

Measured with immunoSEQ multiplex PCR; TCRdb has only the in-frame clones, and not every one. Of tens of thousands of clones in the sample, roughly 87% were seen once. The CDR3 consists of 13 residues. Trimming left V 5 bases short and J 4 bases short, with 9 bases between. In germline, CDR1 is LNHDA, CDR2 SQIVND (reference sequence). The TCR originated in a human donor with HPV-associated anogenital cancer. The material sequenced was blood, taken from a patient who underwent chemoradiotherapy. The chain couples TRBV19 to TRBJ2-1; the D is unclear. CDR3: CASSEARYNEQFF. Written as DNA, the CDR3 is TGTGCCAGTAGTGAAGCGAGGTACAATGAGCAGTTCTTC.